This T cell receptor beta chain was captured by sequencing in a study of CD8+CD57+ T cells in acquired aplastic anemia. Study background: Roughly 3 ug was the average amount of DNA from sorted CD4+ and CD8+ cells.

Using genomic DNA as the template, TCR beta VDJ and CDR3 profiling was carried out. TCRdb itself ran the reads through MiXCR, one entry per CDR3 protein. The table includes some 120,000 distinct CDR3 sequences, approximately 40% detected once. Study conclusions and caveats: The same twenty-nine CD8+ CDR3 sequences occurred in patients and in controls. In CD8+ cells, Simpson's diversity showed no significant difference between patients and controls.

Points on this clonotype: Its antigen remains unknown.

CD8+CD57+ cell expansion had been shown by flow cytometry in patients chosen for sequencing. The CDR3 is 14 residues long. Trimming took 5 bases from V and 2 from J; bases not matched to a gene: 5. Germline values: CDR1 KGHDR, CDR2 SFDVKD. The sequence was obtained from a human donor with aplastic anemia. The chain combines TRBV24-1 with TRBJ2-7; 7 nucleotides match TRBD1. The sample comprised sorted CD4+, CD8+, or CD8+CD57+ T cells (not recorded which) from PBMCs. The chain's CDR3 is CATSARDRPYEQYF. The DNA for the CDR3 is TGTGCCACCAGTGCCCGGGACAGACCCTACGAGCAGTACTTC.